This T cell receptor beta chain is drawn from a study of CD8+ T cells in alopecia areata. Study-wide context: For the treated group, dosing was oral tofacitinib at 5 to 10 mg twice daily.

Of note for this clone: The antigen remains unidentified.

The treatment is: oral pan-JAK inhibitor, 5-10 mg twice daily. cDNA serving as the sequencing template came from extracted, reverse transcribed RNA. Measured with immunoSEQ multiplex PCR; TCRdb has only the in-frame clones, and not every one. The table shows some 45,000 clones, with around nine tenths occurring only once. Trimming took 1 base from V and 5 from J, leaving 9 bases between them. From germline, CDR1 is MNHNS and CDR2 SASEGT. The CDR3 is 13 residues long. Study-wide results and limits: An increase in clonality over normal scalp was evident in lesional scalp, especially alopecia totalis/universalis.

The sample here was CD8+ T cells sorted from blood, taken at week 24, from a patient treated with tofacitinib. This receptor was identified in a human donor with alopecia areata. The genes are TRBV6-1 and TRBJ2-7; D might be TRBD1 (5 bases). In DNA, the CDR3 is TGTGCCAGCAGTGAAGTAGGGGCAGACGAGCAGTACTTC. It codes for CASSEVGADEQYF.